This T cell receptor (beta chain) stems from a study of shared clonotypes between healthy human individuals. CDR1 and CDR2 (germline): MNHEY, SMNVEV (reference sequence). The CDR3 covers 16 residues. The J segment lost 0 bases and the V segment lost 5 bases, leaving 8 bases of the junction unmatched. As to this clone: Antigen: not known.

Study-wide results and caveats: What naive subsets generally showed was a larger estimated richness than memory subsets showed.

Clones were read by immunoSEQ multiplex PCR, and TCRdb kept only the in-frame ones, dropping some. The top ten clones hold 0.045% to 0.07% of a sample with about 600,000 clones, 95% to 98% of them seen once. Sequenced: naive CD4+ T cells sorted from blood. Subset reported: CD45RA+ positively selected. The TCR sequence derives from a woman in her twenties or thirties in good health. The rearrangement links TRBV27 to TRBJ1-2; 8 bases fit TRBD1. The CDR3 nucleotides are TGTGCCAGCAGTCCTAACCCAGGGGGCCCTAACTATGGCTACACCTTC. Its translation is CASSPNPGGPNYGYTF.